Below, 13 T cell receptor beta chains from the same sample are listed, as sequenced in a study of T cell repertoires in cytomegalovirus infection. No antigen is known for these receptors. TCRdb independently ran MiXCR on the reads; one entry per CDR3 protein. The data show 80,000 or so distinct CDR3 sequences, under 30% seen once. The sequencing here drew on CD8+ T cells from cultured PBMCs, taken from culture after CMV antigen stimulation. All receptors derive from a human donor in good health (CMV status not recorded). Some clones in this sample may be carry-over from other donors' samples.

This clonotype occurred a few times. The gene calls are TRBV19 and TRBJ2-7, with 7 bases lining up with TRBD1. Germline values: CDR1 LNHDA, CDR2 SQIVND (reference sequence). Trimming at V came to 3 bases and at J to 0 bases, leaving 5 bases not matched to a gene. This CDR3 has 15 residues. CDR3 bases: TGTGCCAGTAGTATCTCGGGACAGTTCTCCTACGAGCAGTACTTC. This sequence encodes CASSISGQFSYEQYF.

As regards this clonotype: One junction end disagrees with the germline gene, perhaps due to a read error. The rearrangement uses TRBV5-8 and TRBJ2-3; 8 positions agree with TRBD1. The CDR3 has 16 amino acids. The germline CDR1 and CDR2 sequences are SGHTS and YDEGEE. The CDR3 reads CASSWTGQGPTDTQYF. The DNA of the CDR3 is TGCGCCAGCAGCTGGACAGGACAGGGCCCCACAGATACGCAGTATTTT.

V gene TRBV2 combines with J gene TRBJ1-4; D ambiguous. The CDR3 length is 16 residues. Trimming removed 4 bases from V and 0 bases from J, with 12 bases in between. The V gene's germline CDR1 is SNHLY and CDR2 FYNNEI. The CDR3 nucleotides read TGTGCCAGCAGTGGAGTGGCGTCGGCAACTAATGAAAAACTGTTTTTT. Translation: CASSGVASATNEKLFF.

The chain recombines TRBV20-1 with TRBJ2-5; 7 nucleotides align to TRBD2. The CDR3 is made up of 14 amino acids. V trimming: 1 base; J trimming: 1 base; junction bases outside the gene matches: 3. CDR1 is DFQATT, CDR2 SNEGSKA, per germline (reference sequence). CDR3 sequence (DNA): TGCAGTGCTAGAGTGGGGGGGGGCCAAGAGACCCAGTACTTC. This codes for CSARVGGGQETQYF.

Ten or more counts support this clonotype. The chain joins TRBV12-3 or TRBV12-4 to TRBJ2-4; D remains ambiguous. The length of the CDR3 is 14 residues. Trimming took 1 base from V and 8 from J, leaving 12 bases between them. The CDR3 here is CASSLVDRVDIQYF. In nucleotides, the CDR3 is TGTGCCAGCAGTTTAGTGGACCGTGTGGACATTCAGTACTTC.

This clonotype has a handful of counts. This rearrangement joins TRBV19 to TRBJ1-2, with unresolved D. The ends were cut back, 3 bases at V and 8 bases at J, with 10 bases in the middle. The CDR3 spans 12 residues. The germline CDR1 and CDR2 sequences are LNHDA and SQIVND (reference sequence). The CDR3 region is CASSILGWGYTF. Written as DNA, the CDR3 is TGTGCCAGTAGTATTCTCGGGTGGGGCTACACCTTC.

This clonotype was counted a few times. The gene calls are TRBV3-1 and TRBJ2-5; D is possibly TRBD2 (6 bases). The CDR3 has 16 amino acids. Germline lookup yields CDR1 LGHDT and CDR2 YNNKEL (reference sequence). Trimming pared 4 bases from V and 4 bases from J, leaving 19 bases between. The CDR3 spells CASSLPRLERGETQYF. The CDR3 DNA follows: TGTGCCAGCAGCCTACCTCGACTAGAACGGGGAGAGACCCAGTACTTC.

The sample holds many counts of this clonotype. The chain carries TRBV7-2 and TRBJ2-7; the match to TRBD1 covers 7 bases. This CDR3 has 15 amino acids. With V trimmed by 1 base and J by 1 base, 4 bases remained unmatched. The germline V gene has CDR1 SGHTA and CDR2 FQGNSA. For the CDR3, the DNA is TGTGCCAGCAGCTTAGGGGACAGCGTGTCCTACGAGCAGTACTTC. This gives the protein CASSLGDSVSYEQYF.

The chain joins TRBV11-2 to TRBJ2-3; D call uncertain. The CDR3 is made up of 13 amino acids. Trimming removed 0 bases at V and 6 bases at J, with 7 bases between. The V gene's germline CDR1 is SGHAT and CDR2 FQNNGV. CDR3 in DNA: TGTGCCAGCAGCTTAGACTCCTTGGATACGCAGTATTTT. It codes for CASSLDSLDTQYF.

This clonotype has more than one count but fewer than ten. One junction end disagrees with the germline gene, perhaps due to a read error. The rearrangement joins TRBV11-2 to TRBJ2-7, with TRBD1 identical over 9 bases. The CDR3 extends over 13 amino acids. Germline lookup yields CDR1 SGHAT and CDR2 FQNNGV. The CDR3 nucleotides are TGTGCCAGCAGCTTGACAGGGGGGGCTACCAAGAGCTTC. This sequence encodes CASSLTGGATKSF. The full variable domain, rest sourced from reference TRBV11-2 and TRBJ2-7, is EAGVAQSPRYKIIEKRQSVAFWCNPISGHATLYWYQQILGQGPKLLIQFQNNGVVDDSQLPKDRFSAERLKGVDSTLKIQPAKLEDSAVYLCASSLTGGATKSFGPGTRLTVT.

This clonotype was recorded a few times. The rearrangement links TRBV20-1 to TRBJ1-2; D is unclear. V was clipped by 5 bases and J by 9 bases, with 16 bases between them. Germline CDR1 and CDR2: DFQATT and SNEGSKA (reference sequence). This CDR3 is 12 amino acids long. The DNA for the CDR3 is TGCAGTGCTCCGGACGGGTGGACTCGCTACACCTTC. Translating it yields CSAPDGWTRYTF.

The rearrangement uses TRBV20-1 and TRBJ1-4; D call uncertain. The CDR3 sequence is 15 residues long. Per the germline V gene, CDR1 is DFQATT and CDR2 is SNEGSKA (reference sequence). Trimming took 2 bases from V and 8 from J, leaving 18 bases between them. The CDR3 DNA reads TGCAGTGCTAGACCCCAGGAGATTGGGATGGAAAAACTGTTTTTT. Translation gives CSARPQEIGMEKLFF.

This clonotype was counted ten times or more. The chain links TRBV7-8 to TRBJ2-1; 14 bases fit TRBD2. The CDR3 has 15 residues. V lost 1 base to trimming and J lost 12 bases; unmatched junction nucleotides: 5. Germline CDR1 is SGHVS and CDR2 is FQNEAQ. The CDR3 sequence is CASSLVGLAGGGQFF. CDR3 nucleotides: TGTGCCAGCAGCTTAGTTGGACTAGCGGGAGGAGGGCAGTTCTTC.